This is a list of T cell receptor beta chains from one sample in a study of T cell responses to AZD1222 COVID-19 vaccine. Generated by immunoSEQ multiplex PCR, the TCRdb table keeps only in-frame clones and is missing some. There are some 150,000 clones in the sample; about 89% occur only once, and about 3% lies in the top ten. Sequences were derived from peripheral blood, sampled on day 0 of AZD1222 vaccination. The receptors here all came from an adult in good health. CDR3s include the opening cysteine and the closing phenylalanine or tryptophan. A D gene is named only where the DNA matches it firmly. Rows give clone size only sometimes, using once, few, many, or a class for an expanded clone.

V	D	size	J	CDR3	DNA
TRBV2	TRBD2	NA	TRBJ2-1	CASSDGTSAYYNEQFF	TGTGCCAGCAGTGATGGGACTAGCGCCTACTACAATGAGCAGTTCTTC
TRBV6-1	TRBD1	once	TRBJ1-4	CASSEAGQGDPKLFF	TGTGCCAGCAGTGAAGCGGGACAGGGTGACCCGAAACTGTTTTTT
TRBV6-5	NA	NA	TRBJ1-4	CASWREKLFF	TGTGCCAGCTGGCGGGAAAAACTGTTTTTT
TRBV15	NA	NA	TRBJ2-7	CATSDLQLSYEQYF	TGTGCCACCAGTGACTTGCAGCTAAGCTACGAGCAGTACTTC
TRBV10-3	NA	NA	TRBJ2-2	CAISEPPTGELFF	TGTGCCATCAGTGAACCTCCCACCGGGGAGCTGTTTTTT
TRBV27	NA	NA	TRBJ1-6	CASSFLNSPLHF	TGTGCCAGCAGTTTCCTCAATTCACCCCTCCACTTT
TRBV11-2	NA	NA	TRBJ1-3	CASSLGGASGNTIYF	TGTGCCAGCAGCTTAGGGGGCGCCTCTGGAAACACCATATATTTT
TRBV6-2/TRBV6-3	TRBD1	few	TRBJ1-1	CASSYSTGVDEAFF	TGTGCCAGCAGTTACTCGACAGGGGTTGATGAAGCTTTCTTT
TRBV7-3	TRBD1	NA	TRBJ2-7	CASSGPITGGRAYEQYF	TGTGCCAGCAGCGGCCCCATTACAGGGGGCCGAGCCTACGAGCAGTACTTC
TRBV5-6	NA	NA	TRBJ1-6	CASSLGGAGEASPLHF	TGTGCCAGCAGCTTGGGTGGGGCAGGGGAAGCTTCACCCCTCCACTTT
TRBV4-2	TRBD2	NA	TRBJ2-1	CASSQDSLAGVGEQFF	TGTGCCAGCAGCCAAGATTCACTAGCGGGGGTCGGGGAGCAGTTCTTC
TRBV16	NA	NA	TRBJ1-1	CASSHNLNTEAFF	TGTGCCAGCAGCCATAACCTGAACACTGAAGCTTTCTTT
TRBV28	TRBD2	NA	TRBJ2-3	CASSSLYRSGRGTDTQYF	TGTGCCAGCAGTTCCCTCTATAGGAGCGGGAGGGGCACAGATACGCAGTATTTT
TRBV19	NA	NA	TRBJ2-7	CASSRDGAGGGYEQYF	TGTGCCAGTAGTAGAGACGGGGCAGGAGGGGGTTACGAGCAGTACTTC
TRBV12-3/TRBV12-4	NA	NA	TRBJ2-7	CASSERQGGEQYF	TGTGCCAGCTCCGAGCGGCAGGGTGGAGAGCAGTACTTC
TRBV6-5	TRBD1	NA	TRBJ1-1	CASGTGGGGNTEAFF	TGTGCCAGCGGGACAGGGGGCGGAGGGAACACTGAAGCTTTCTTT
TRBV9	NA	NA	TRBJ2-2	CASSVDAGELFF	TGTGCCAGCAGCGTAGATGCCGGGGAGCTGTTTTTT
TRBV30	TRBD1	NA	TRBJ2-7	CAWTRPGQPYEQYF	TGTGCCTGGACCAGACCGGGACAGCCCTACGAGCAGTACTTC
TRBV28	TRBD1	NA	TRBJ2-1	CASRPGTGVANEQFF	TGTGCCAGCAGACCCGGGACAGGGGTAGCGAATGAGCAGTTCTTC
TRBV19	TRBD1	NA	TRBJ1-4	CASSIVGTATNEKLFF	TGTGCCAGTAGTATAGTAGGGACAGCAACTAATGAAAAACTGTTTTTT
TRBV7-2	NA	NA	TRBJ1-5	CASSPVAGSSNQPQHF	TGTGCCAGCAGCCCGGTGGCGGGATCAAGCAATCAGCCCCAGCATTTT
TRBV7-2	TRBD1	NA	TRBJ2-1	CASSVGGRVSYNEQFF	TGTGCCAGCAGCGTAGGGGGCAGGGTCTCCTACAATGAGCAGTTCTTC
TRBV12-3/TRBV12-4	NA	NA	TRBJ1-1	CASRGYTEAFF	TGTGCCAGCAGGGGTTACACTGAAGCTTTCTTT
TRBV28	NA	NA	TRBJ2-3	CASRSFYSADTQYF	TGTGCCAGCAGAAGTTTTTACTCCGCAGATACGCAGTATTTT
TRBV7-9	NA	once	TRBJ1-6	CASTPFQNSPLHF	TGTGCCAGCACCCCCTTTCAGAATTCACCCCTCCACTTT
TRBV7-8	NA	NA	TRBJ1-5	CASSPTGIDMSQHF	TGTGCCAGCAGCCCTACAGGGATAGATATGTCCCAGCATTTT
TRBV7-9	NA	NA	TRBJ1-5	CASSLNGPHQPQHF	TGTGCCAGCAGCTTAAACGGGCCGCACCAGCCCCAGCATTTT
TRBV2	TRBD1	NA	TRBJ2-3	CARGGQGDTQYF	TGTGCCAGGGGGGGACAGGGAGATACGCAGTATTTT
TRBV28	NA	few	TRBJ2-5	CASSTPPPHQETQYF	TGTGCCAGCAGCACGCCCCCGCCCCACCAAGAGACCCAGTACTTC
TRBV7-3	TRBD2	NA	TRBJ2-1	CASSELAGVYNEQFF	TGTGCCAGCAGCGAACTAGCGGGGGTCTACAATGAGCAGTTCTTC
TRBV7-2	NA	NA	TRBJ1-4	CASSFGGLNEKLFF	TGTGCCAGCAGCTTCGGAGGCCTAAATGAAAAACTGTTTTTT
TRBV7-2	NA	NA	TRBJ1-2	CASSLEAAAGGYTF	TGTGCCAGCAGCTTAGAAGCGGCTGCGGGTGGCTACACCTTC
TRBV25-1	TRBD1	NA	TRBJ1-2	CASSVQGAGGYTF	TGTGCCAGCAGTGTACAGGGGGCGGGTGGCTACACCTTC
TRBV7-6	TRBD1	NA	TRBJ2-3	CASSPRTGGADTQYF	TGTGCCAGCAGCCCTCGGACAGGGGGGGCAGATACGCAGTATTTT
TRBV7-9	NA	once	TRBJ1-4	CASSPRGDGANEKLFF	TGTGCCAGCAGCCCGAGGGGGGATGGGGCTAATGAAAAACTGTTTTTT
TRBV18	NA	NA	TRBJ2-7	CASSPQGQAYEQYF	TGTGCCAGCTCACCCCAGGGGCAGGCCTACGAGCAGTACTTC
TRBV28	TRBD1	once	TRBJ1-5	CASRAYRGRGNQPQHF	TGTGCCAGCAGAGCCTACAGGGGACGGGGCAATCAGCCCCAGCATTTT
TRBV4-3	NA	NA	TRBJ2-3	CASSQGVMQYF	TGCGCCAGCAGCCAAGGTGTCATGCAGTATTTT
TRBV5-1	NA	NA	TRBJ2-5	CASSLVGLEQETQYF	TGCGCCAGCAGCTTGGTAGGACTGGAGCAAGAGACCCAGTACTTC
TRBV13	TRBD1	NA	TRBJ1-1	CASSDRGTEAFF	TGTGCCAGCAGCGACAGGGGAACTGAAGCTTTCTTT
TRBV2	TRBD2	NA	TRBJ2-5	CASWASGKQETQYF	TGTGCCAGCTGGGCTAGCGGGAAACAAGAGACCCAGTACTTC
TRBV19	TRBD1	NA	TRBJ1-3	CASIPTGTDSGNTIYF	TGTGCCAGTATCCCAACCGGGACAGACTCTGGAAACACCATATATTTT
TRBV2	NA	NA	TRBJ2-7	CASSGPNYEQYF	TGTGCCAGCAGCGGACCCAACTACGAGCAGTACTTC
TRBV3-1/TRBV3-2	NA	NA	TRBJ1-2	CASSQVRGRNYGYTF	TGTGCCAGCAGCCAAGTCCGGGGACGGAACTATGGCTACACCTTC
TRBV28	TRBD1	NA	TRBJ2-1	CASSRTGGEAYNEQFF	TGTGCCAGCAGCCGGACAGGGGGCGAGGCCTACAATGAGCAGTTCTTC